This is a list of T cell receptor beta chains from one sample in a study of PD-1 blockade in classical Hodgkin lymphoma. TCRdb keeps only in-frame clones here, not all; method: immunoSEQ multiplex PCR. There are 15,000 or so clones in the sample; approximately 64% occur only once, and 8.3% lies in the top ten. The sample in question was peripheral blood mononuclear cells (PBMCs), obtained before the second cycle of nivolumab. The receptor source for this set is a human donor with classical Hodgkin lymphoma. Each CDR3 is given with its conserved first and last residue. A D gene is named only where the DNA matches it firmly. Not all rows give a size; the values are once, few, many and, for expanded clones, a class.

V gene	clone size	D gene	J gene	CDR3 DNA	CDR3 protein
TRBV5-6	-	TRBD1	TRBJ1-1	TGTGCCAGCAACACTCCCCCAGGGGGCACTGAAGCTTTCTTT	CASNTPPGGTEAFF
TRBV7-6	-	-	TRBJ1-4	TGTGCCAGCAGCTCCCGGGGGGGGCCGGCTAATGAAAAACTGTTTTTT	CASSSRGGPANEKLFF
TRBV19	-	TRBD1	TRBJ2-3	TGTGCCAGTAAACAACCGGGACAGGGGGCATGGGATACGCAGTATTTT	CASKQPGQGAWDTQYF
TRBV27	-	-	TRBJ2-7	TGTGCCAGCAGTTATGCGGGATCCTACGAGCAGTACTTC	CASSYAGSYEQYF
TRBV7-3	-	TRBD2	TRBJ2-1	TGTGCCAGCAGTTTCCTTCCGGGACTAGCGGACAATGAGCAGTTCTTC	CASSFLPGLADNEQFF
TRBV19	-	TRBD1	TRBJ1-1	TGTGCCAGTAGTATAGACCCCCCCCGGGACAGGGTAACTGAAGCTTTCTTT	CASSIDPPRDRVTEAFF
TRBV20-1	-	-	TRBJ1-1	TGCAGTGCTCCAGGTTTTCCCGAAGCTTTCTTT	CSAPGFPEAFF
TRBV19	few	-	TRBJ2-1	TGTGCCAGTAGTACAAGATCACTCAATGAGCAGTTCTTC	CASSTRSLNEQFF
TRBV30	-	-	TRBJ2-7	TGTGCCTGGAGTGTAATAGGCTACGAGCAGTACTTC	CAWSVIGYEQYF
TRBV7-2	-	-	TRBJ2-7	TGTGCCAGCAGCCCCGGGTACGAGCAGTACTTC	CASSPGYEQYF
TRBV2	few	-	TRBJ2-1	TGTGCCAGCATACCCAGCGCGAGCTCCTACAATGAGCAGTTCTTC	CASIPSASSYNEQFF
TRBV27	-	-	TRBJ2-1	TGTGCCAGCAGTTCACCTAACAATGAGCAGTTCTTC	CASSSPNNEQFF
TRBV28	-	-	TRBJ2-1	TGTGCCAGCAGTTTAATAGGCGGGGCCTCCTACAATGAGCAGTTCTTC	CASSLIGGASYNEQFF
TRBV6-5	-	-	TRBJ1-5	TGTGCCAGCAATACAGGGCCCAATCAGCCCCAGCATTTT	CASNTGPNQPQHF
TRBV6-6	-	-	TRBJ2-7	TGTGCCAGCAGTTACAATTCGGGCTACGAGCAGTACTTC	CASSYNSGYEQYF
TRBV7-9	-	TRBD1	TRBJ2-7	TGTGCCAGCAGCTTGGGGACAGGGCCCTACGAGCAGTACTTC	CASSLGTGPYEQYF
TRBV5-5	-	TRBD2	TRBJ2-1	TGTGCCAGCAGCATTGATAATGGACTAGCCTACAATGAGCAGTTCTTC	CASSIDNGLAYNEQFF
TRBV5-4	-	TRBD1	TRBJ2-7	TGTGCCAGCAGCCGACCTGGAGAGGGGGCGGGCGAGCAGTACTTC	CASSRPGEGAGEQYF
TRBV6-5	-	-	TRBJ2-7	TGTGCCAGCAGTTACCTAAGGCTCACATACGAGCAGTACTTC	CASSYLRLTYEQYF
TRBV7-9	once	-	TRBJ2-7	TGTGCCAGCAGCTTAGATTCCAGGGACGAGCAGTACTTC	CASSLDSRDEQYF
TRBV14	-	-	TRBJ2-6	TGTGCCAGCAGCCAAGATCCAGTATTCTCTGGGGCCAACGTCCTGACTTTC	CASSQDPVFSGANVLTF
TRBV5-6	-	TRBD1	TRBJ2-5	TGTGCCAGCAGCTTGGCACGACAGGGGCAAGAGACCCAGTACTTC	CASSLARQGQETQYF
TRBV19	-	TRBD2	TRBJ2-1	TGTGCCAGTAGTCTTACTAGCGGGCCCTACAATGAGCAGTTCTTC	CASSLTSGPYNEQFF
TRBV16	few	TRBD1	TRBJ2-2	TGTGCCAGCAGCCAATCAAGGACAGGGGACACCGGGGAGCTGTTTTTT	CASSQSRTGDTGELFF
TRBV6-5	-	-	TRBJ1-1	TGTGCCAGCAGTTATACGGCCGAATGGAACACTGAAGCTTTCTTT	CASSYTAEWNTEAFF
TRBV14	-	TRBD2	TRBJ2-1	TGTGCCAGCAGCCAAGAACTAGCGGGACTCCACTACAATGAGCAGTTCTTC	CASSQELAGLHYNEQFF
TRBV7-9	-	TRBD1	TRBJ2-2	TGTGCCAGCAGCTTAGACGACAGGGTAGCCGGGGAGCTGTTTTTT	CASSLDDRVAGELFF
TRBV29-1	-	-	TRBJ2-3	TGCAGCGTTCAAGGGACTCTAAGTAGCGATACGCAGTATTTT	CSVQGTLSSDTQYF
TRBV7-9	-	-	TRBJ2-7	TGTGCCAGCAGCCCCGGCGTCGGTCTCGGCTACGAGCAGTACTTC	CASSPGVGLGYEQYF
TRBV4-2	-	TRBD1	TRBJ2-7	TGTGCCAGCAGCCCCTCGGCACAGGGGCCCGAGCAGTACTTC	CASSPSAQGPEQYF
TRBV7-6	-	-	TRBJ2-6	TGTGCCAGCAGCTTAGTGGGGGGGCGTCTCTCTGGGGCCAACGTCCTGACTTTC	CASSLVGGRLSGANVLTF
TRBV27	-	-	TRBJ1-5	TGTGCCAGCAGTTTATCGGTATCGCAGCCCCAGCATTTT	CASSLSVSQPQHF
TRBV19	-	-	TRBJ2-5	TGTGCCAGTAGCGTCGGAAAGGAGACCCAGTACTTC	CASSVGKETQYF
TRBV18	few	-	TRBJ1-2	TGTGCCAGCTCACCAAGAGAAGGGATGAGAGTGGATGGCTACACCTTC	CASSPREGMRVDGYTF
TRBV5-4	-	-	TRBJ2-7	TGTGCCAGCAGCTCGGACGGGGTTGGCGAGCAGTACTTC	CASSSDGVGEQYF
TRBV9	once	-	TRBJ2-1	TGTGTCAGCAGCGTAGCTAACGAATACAATGAGCAGTTCTTC	CVSSVANEYNEQFF
TRBV27	-	-	TRBJ2-1	TGTGCCAGCAGTTTGAGGGGATTCAATGAGCAGTTCTTC	CASSLRGFNEQFF
TRBV7-9	-	-	TRBJ2-3	TGTGCCAGCACCGGTCCGATTTCCGCAGATACGCAGTATTTT	CASTGPISADTQYF
TRBV28	few	TRBD2	TRBJ2-7	TGTGCCAGCAGTTTTGCGGACAGGTGGACTAGCGGGGACCACGAGCAGTACTTC	CASSFADRWTSGDHEQYF
TRBV4-1	-	-	TRBJ2-3	TGCGCCAGCAGCCGGGGGGGGGCCGACCACACAGATACGCAGTATTTT	CASSRGGADHTDTQYF
TRBV5-1	-	TRBD1	TRBJ2-7	TGCGCCAGCAGCTTGCGGACAGGGGAAGTCTACGAGCAGTACTTC	CASSLRTGEVYEQYF
TRBV7-8	-	-	TRBJ2-7	TGTGCCAGCAGCTCCCGTCTGGGAGTGGTGGAGTACGAGCAGTACTTC	CASSSRLGVVEYEQYF
TRBV25-1	-	-	TRBJ1-1	TGTGCCAGCAGTGAATTCGCCGAAAACACTGAAGCTTTCTTT	CASSEFAENTEAFF
TRBV12-5	once	-	TRBJ2-5	TGTGCTAGTGGTTTTGCTGGGACAGAGACCCAGTACTTC	CASGFAGTETQYF
TRBV6-4	few	-	TRBJ1-1	TGTGCCAGCAGTGACTCGCCGGGGGATGAAGCTTTCTTT	CASSDSPGDEAFF
TRBV5-4	few	-	TRBJ1-2	TGTGCCAGCAGCTTCGGTGGCAGCCAGGGCGATGGCTACACCTTC	CASSFGGSQGDGYTF
TRBV6-1	few	TRBD1	TRBJ1-4	TGTGCCAGCGGGGGACAGGGAGCAACTAATGAAAAACTGTTTTTT	CASGGQGATNEKLFF
TRBV25-1	medium-sized	TRBD2	TRBJ2-5	TGTGCCAGCAGTGAGCTAGCGGAGGGGTACCAAGAGACCCAGTACTTC	CASSELAEGYQETQYF
TRBV14	-	TRBD2	TRBJ2-5	TGTGCCAGCAGCCACCCAGCGGGGGGACTTTGGACCCAGTACTTC	CASSHPAGGLWTQYF
TRBV28	once	-	TRBJ1-5	TGTGCCAGCAGTATGACAGTAAACCTCAATCGGCCCCAGCATTTT	CASSMTVNLNRPQHF
TRBV27	once	-	TRBJ2-7	TGTGCCAGCATCGAAGCGGACGGGGCCTACGAGCAGTACTTC	CASIEADGAYEQYF
TRBV7-7	-	-	TRBJ2-6	TGTGCCAGCGGCGGCGAGACTGGGGCCAACGTCCTGACTTTC	CASGGETGANVLTF